The clone carrying this TCR beta chain was seen ten or more times. The data were taken from a study of early T cells in non-severe SARS-CoV-2 infection. A single record per CDR3 protein comes from TCRdb applying MiXCR to the 5' RACE reads. The table shows tens of thousands of distinct CDR3 sequences, with approximately 12% occurring only once. CDR3 length: 13 residues. The ends were cut back, 0 bases at V and 6 bases at J, with 6 bases in the middle. Looked up from germline, CDR1 is WSHSY and CDR2 is SAAADI. The chain links TRBV10-2 to TRBJ2-1; no clear D. Sequencing was done on a sample of whole blood. This receptor was identified in an adult who was a healthcare worker with PCR-confirmed SARS-CoV-2 infection or an uninfected control (not recorded which). In nucleotides, the CDR3 is TGCGCCAGCAGTGAGTCGGAGACCAATGAGCAGTTCTTC. This encodes CASSESETNEQFF.